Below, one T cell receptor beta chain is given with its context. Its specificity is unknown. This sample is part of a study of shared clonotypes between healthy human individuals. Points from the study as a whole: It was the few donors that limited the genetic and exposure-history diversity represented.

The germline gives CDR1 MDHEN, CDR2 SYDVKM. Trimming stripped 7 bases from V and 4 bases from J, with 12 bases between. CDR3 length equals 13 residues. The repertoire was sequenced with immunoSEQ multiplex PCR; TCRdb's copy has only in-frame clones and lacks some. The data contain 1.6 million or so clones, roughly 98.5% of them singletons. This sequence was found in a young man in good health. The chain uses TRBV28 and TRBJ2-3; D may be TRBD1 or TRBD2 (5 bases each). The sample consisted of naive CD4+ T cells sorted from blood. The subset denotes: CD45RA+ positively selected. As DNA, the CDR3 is TGTGCCAGCACCTTGAGGGGCCCAGATACGCAGTATTTT. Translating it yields CASTLRGPDTQYF.